The rows below give T cell receptor beta chains drawn from one sample of a study of cytomegalovirus exposure and HLA in healthy donors. Sequencing was performed with immunoSEQ multiplex PCR; in TCRdb, only in-frame clones are kept and a portion is missing. The sample table sets out roughly 120,000 clones. Sequenced: PBMCs. These TCRs come from a man aged 18 to 29 in good health and CMV-seronegative. The CDR3 runs from the conserved cysteine through the conserved F or W. D genes are given only for firm matches.

TRBV5-1,TRBJ2-7,TRBD1,TGCGCCAGCAGCGCCCGAATGACAGGGGTCCACGAGCAGTACTTC,CASSARMTGVHEQYF
TRBV7-9,TRBJ2-6,NA,TGTGCCAGCAGCTTATCCAGGGCCGGGGCCAACGTCCTGACTTTC,CASSLSRAGANVLTF
TRBV5-1,TRBJ2-2,TRBD1,TGCGCCAGCAGCCACCGGGACAGGAACACCGGGGAGCTGTTTTTT,CASSHRDRNTGELFF
TRBV6-1,TRBJ1-5,TRBD1,TGTGCCAGCAGTGGGACAGGCCCCAATCAGCCCCAGCATTTT,CASSGTGPNQPQHF
TRBV14,TRBJ1-5,NA,TGTGCCAGCAGCCCGGGTCTCAATCAGCCCCAGCATTTT,CASSPGLNQPQHF
TRBV19,TRBJ2-2,TRBD2,TGTGCCAGTAGATCCTCGGGGGGGGTGAACACCGGGGAGCTGTTTTTT,CASRSSGGVNTGELFF
TRBV19,TRBJ2-7,TRBD1,TGTGCCAGTAGTAGGACAGGGAATCTCTACGAGCAGTACTTC,CASSRTGNLYEQYF
TRBV7-7,TRBJ2-1,NA,TGTGCCAGCAGCCGCACCGGGAGCTCCTACAATGAGCAGTTCTTC,CASSRTGSSYNEQFF
TRBV30,TRBJ1-1,TRBD1,TGTGCCTGGAGTACAGGGGGAGTGAGTACTGAAGCTTTCTTT,CAWSTGGVSTEAFF
TRBV5-1,TRBJ1-1,TRBD1,TGCGCCAGCAGCTTCGCCAGGGGGGATATGAACACTGAAGCTTTCTTT,CASSFARGDMNTEAFF
TRBV29-1,TRBJ2-4,NA,TGCAGCGTTGAAGACCTATACCTTGGAGGGTCCAAAAACATTCAGTACTTC,CSVEDLYLGGSKNIQYF
TRBV18,TRBJ2-7,TRBD1,TGTGCCAGCTCACCAAAACCCGGGACAGAGACCTACGAGCAGTACTTC,CASSPKPGTETYEQYF
TRBV5-1,TRBJ2-7,NA,TGCGCCAGCAGGACGGACACCTCCTCCTACGAGCAGTACTTC,CASRTDTSSYEQYF
TRBV29-1,TRBJ1-5,NA,TGCAGCGTTGAAGCGGACAACAATCAGCCCCAGCATTTT,CSVEADNNQPQHF
TRBV9,TRBJ1-6,NA,TGTGCCAGCAGCGATCCCCCGGGGGGGCCCTATAATTCACCCCTCCACTTT,CASSDPPGGPYNSPLHF
TRBV12-5,TRBJ2-1,TRBD1,TGTGCTAGTGGACCGGACAGGGGGTGGTACAATGAGCAGTTCTTC,CASGPDRGWYNEQFF
TRBV18,TRBJ1-2,NA,TGTGCCAGCTCACCGGGGGGGATTTACACCTTC,CASSPGGIYTF
TRBV25-1,TRBJ1-1,NA,TGTGCCAGCAGTGAATATGGGAGGCGGGGAAACACTGAAGCTTTCTTT,CASSEYGRRGNTEAFF
TRBV6-5,TRBJ2-1,TRBD1,TGTGCCAGCACGGGACAGGGGGCGATTTATGAGCAGTTCTTC,CASTGQGAIYEQFF
TRBV27,TRBJ2-6,NA,TGTGCCAGCAGTCCGTGGGACACTGGGGCCAACGTCCTGACTTTC,CASSPWDTGANVLTF